This T cell receptor beta chain was recorded in a study of blood T cell repertoires in COVID-19. Looking at the study overall: The United States, Italy and Spain were the sources of the acute and convalescent COVID-19 samples.

Recruited during active infection, patients (from Seattle) were subsequently followed longitudinally. Original analysis: The assay estimated nucleated cells by amplifying reference gene primers. Sequencing used immunoSEQ multiplex PCR; TCRdb keeps in-frame clones, though not all of them. The D gene and trimming were derived from the DNA, and the V and J assignments and clone size from that table. Of 200,000 to 250,000 clones listed, 83% are singletons. This receptor was obtained from a woman in her 30s with COVID-19, enrolled during active disease. Sequencing was done on a sample of peripheral blood.

CDR3 sequence: CASSLGGTSGAEQYF. The CDR3 nucleotides are TGTGCCAGCAGCTTAGGGGGGACTAGCGGGGCCGAGCAGTACTTC. The chain employs TRBV11-2 and TRBJ2-7; 13 bases agree with TRBD2. CDR3 size: 15 residues. Germline assignment: CDR1 SGHAT and CDR2 FQNNGV. With V trimmed by 1 base and J by 6 bases, 3 bases remained unmatched.